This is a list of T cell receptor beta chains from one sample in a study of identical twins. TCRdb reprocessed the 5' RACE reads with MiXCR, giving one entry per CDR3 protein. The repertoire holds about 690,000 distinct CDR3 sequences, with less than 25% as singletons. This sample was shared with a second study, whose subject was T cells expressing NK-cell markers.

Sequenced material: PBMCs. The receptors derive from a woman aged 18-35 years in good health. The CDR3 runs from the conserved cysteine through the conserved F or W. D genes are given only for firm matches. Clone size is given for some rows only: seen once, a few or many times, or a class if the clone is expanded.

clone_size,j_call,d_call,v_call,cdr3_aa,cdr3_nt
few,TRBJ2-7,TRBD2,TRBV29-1,CSGTSGVTYEQYF,TGCAGCGGGACTAGCGGGGTGACTTACGAGCAGTACTTC
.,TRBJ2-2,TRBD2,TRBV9,CASRAGGANTGELFF,TGTGCCAGCAGGGCCGGGGGGGCGAACACCGGGGAGCTGTTTTTT
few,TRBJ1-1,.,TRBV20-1,CSAWRDPNTEAFF,TGCAGTGCTTGGCGGGACCCGAACACTGAAGCTTTCTTT
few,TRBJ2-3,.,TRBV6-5,CASSLQGGLSTDTQYF,TGTGCCAGCAGTTTACAGGGAGGACTTTCCACAGATACGCAGTATTTT
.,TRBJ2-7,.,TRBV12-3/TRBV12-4,CASSFKIGEQYF,TGTGCCAGCAGTTTCAAAATCGGCGAGCAGTACTTC
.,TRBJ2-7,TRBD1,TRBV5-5,CASSPRQGTGANEQYF,TGTGCCAGCAGCCCCCGGCAAGGGACAGGGGCCAACGAGCAGTACTTC
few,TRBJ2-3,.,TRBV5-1,CASSLEVRTTDTQYF,TGCGCCAGCAGCTTGGAGGTTAGAACTACAGATACGCAGTATTTT
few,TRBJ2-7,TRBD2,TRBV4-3,CASSPGGLAVSYEQYF,TGCGCCAGCAGCCCCGGTGGGCTAGCGGTGTCCTACGAGCAGTACTTC
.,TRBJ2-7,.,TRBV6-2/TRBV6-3,CASSSLLTGDLYEQYF,TGTGCCAGCAGTTCATTACTAACAGGTGATTTATACGAGCAGTACTTC
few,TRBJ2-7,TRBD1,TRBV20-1,CSASGTGHYEQYF,TGCAGTGCTTCCGGGACAGGCCACTACGAGCAGTACTTC
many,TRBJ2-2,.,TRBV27,CASSFGGTGELFF,TGTGCCAGCAGTTTTGGGGGCACCGGGGAGCTGTTTTTT
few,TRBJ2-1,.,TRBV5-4,CASSSGGDYNEQFF,TGTGCCAGCAGCTCGGGCGGGGACTACAATGAGCAGTTCTTC
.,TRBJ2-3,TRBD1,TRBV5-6,CASSRTGGDTQYF,TGTGCCAGCAGCAGGACAGGGGGAGATACGCAGTATTTT
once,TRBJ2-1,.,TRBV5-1,CASSLLSGRSYNEQFF,TGCGCCAGCAGTTTGCTTAGCGGCCGGTCCTACAATGAGCAGTTCTTC
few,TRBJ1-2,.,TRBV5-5,CASSFKRQDNYGYTF,TGTGCCAGCAGCTTCAAAAGACAGGATAACTATGGCTACACCTTC
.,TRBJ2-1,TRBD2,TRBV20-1,CSARGRTSGGNEQFF,TGCAGTGCTAGAGGGAGGACTAGCGGGGGCAATGAGCAGTTCTTC
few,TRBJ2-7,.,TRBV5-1,CASSLNRGGDEQYF,TGCGCCAGCAGCTTGAATCGGGGAGGTGACGAGCAGTACTTC
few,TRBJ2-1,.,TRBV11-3,CASSLDNLPVF,TGTGCCAGCAGCTTAGATAATCTGCCGGTCTTC
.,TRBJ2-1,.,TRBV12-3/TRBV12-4,CASSLATGYNEQFF,TGTGCCAGCAGTTTGGCCACGGGGTACAATGAGCAGTTCTTC
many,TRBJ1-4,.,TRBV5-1,CASSLEATNEKLFF,TGCGCCAGCAGCTTGGAAGCAACTAATGAAAAACTGTTTTTT
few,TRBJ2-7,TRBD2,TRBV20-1,CSASWRSGGVWDEQYF,TGCAGTGCTAGCTGGCGTAGCGGGGGAGTTTGGGACGAGCAGTACTTC
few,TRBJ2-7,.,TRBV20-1,CSATYSYEQYF,TGCAGTGCCACGTACTCCTACGAGCAGTACTTC
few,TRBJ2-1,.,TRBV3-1,CASSQDMRGANNEQFF,TGTGCCAGCAGCCAAGATATGAGGGGGGCCAACAATGAGCAGTTCTTC
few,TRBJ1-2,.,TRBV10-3,CAISETGHGYTF,TGTGCCATCAGTGAGACAGGGCACGGCTACACCTTC
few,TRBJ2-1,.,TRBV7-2,CASSLARRNEQFF,TGTGCCAGCAGCTTAGCTCGCCGTAATGAGCAGTTCTTC
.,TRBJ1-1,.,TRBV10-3,CAISESYDTEAFF,TGTGCCATCAGTGAGTCGTACGACACTGAAGCTTTCTTT
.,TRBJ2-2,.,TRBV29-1,CSVSARATGELFF,TGCAGCGTCTCCGCCAGGGCCACCGGGGAGCTGTTTTTT
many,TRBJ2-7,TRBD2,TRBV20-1,CSANRPGGAYEQYF,TGCAGTGCCAATAGGCCCGGGGGGGCCTACGAGCAGTACTTC
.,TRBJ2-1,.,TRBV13,CASSLQGMAYNEQFF,TGTGCCAGCAGCTTACAGGGTATGGCTTACAATGAGCAGTTCTTC
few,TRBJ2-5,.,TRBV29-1,CSVVGIVETQYF,TGCAGCGTTGTTGGGATCGTCGAGACCCAGTACTTC
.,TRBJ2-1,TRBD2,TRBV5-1,CASSLLAGEVGEQFF,TGCGCCAGCAGCTTACTAGCGGGAGAGGTAGGTGAGCAGTTCTTC
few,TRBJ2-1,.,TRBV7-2,CASSPSLGPNTMRQFF,TGTGCCAGCAGCCCCTCTCTCGGGCCCAATACAATGAGGCAGTTCTTC